The 21 T cell receptor beta chains below come from one sample, sequenced in a study of blood T cell repertoires in COVID-19. Clones were read by immunoSEQ multiplex PCR, and TCRdb kept only the in-frame ones, dropping some. The sample holds about 42,000 clones, approximately 90% seen once. The sequencing input was peripheral blood. All receptors come from a man aged 25 to 40 with active or convalescent COVID-19.

For this clone: Other DNA sequences of this sample code for an identical CDR3. The V and J genes are TRBV6-5 and TRBJ1-1, with D uncertain. Germline loops: CDR1 MNHEY, CDR2 SVGAGI. The CDR3 has 15 residues. The V end was cut by 0 bases, the J end by 2 bases, with 10 bases between. DNA for the CDR3: TGTGCCAGCAGTTACTCGAACCGCGGAAACACTGAAGCTTTCTTT. Protein sequence: CASSYSNRGNTEAFF.

This clone was picked up one time. The V call is TRBV10-3, the J call TRBJ2-7; the match to TRBD1 covers 8 bases. The V gene's germline CDR1 is ENHRY and CDR2 SYGVKD. The V gene end was trimmed by 4 bases and the J gene end by 2 bases; junction bases not matched to a gene: 4. The CDR3 contains 14 residues. As DNA, the CDR3 is TGTGCCATCAGTGGGACGGACAGGGCCTACGAGCAGTACGTC. Its protein is CAISGTDRAYEQYV.

The chain has TRBV11-2 and TRBJ1-1, with D perhaps matching TRBD1 (5 bases). The CDR3 is made up of 13 amino acids. Germline assignment: CDR1 SGHAT and CDR2 FQNNGV. V dropped 1 base and J dropped 5 bases, with 8 bases sitting between them. CDR3 amino acids: CASSLAGGTEAFF. CDR3 coding DNA: TGTGCCAGCAGCTTAGCTGGGGGGACTGAAGCTTTCTTT.

The chain is built from TRBV7-2 and TRBJ1-1, with no clear D. The CDR3 runs 15 residues. Germline-derived CDR1 and CDR2 are SGHTA and FQGNSA. The ends were cut back, 4 bases at V and 1 base at J, with 13 bases in the middle. The CDR3 nucleotides read TGTGCCAGCAGCTCACCTACAAACAGGAACACTGAAGCTTTCTTT. It specifies CASSSPTNRNTEAFF.

This chain joins TRBV11-3 and TRBJ2-3, with 8 bases that match TRBD1. The V and J ends lost 5 bases and 6 bases, in that order; junction bases with no gene match: 22. CDR3 length equals 19 residues. CDR1 and CDR2 from the germline V gene are SGHNT and YENEEA. The chain's CDR3 is CASSHGTGFMGSSSDTQYF. CDR3 nucleotide sequence: TGTGCCAGCAGCCACGGGACAGGTTTTATGGGTTCTTCTTCGGATACGCAGTATTTT.

The chain is built from TRBV7-8 and TRBJ2-7; no firm D call. The CDR3 is 13 amino acids. Germline CDR1 SGHVS, CDR2 FQNEAQ. V was pared by 2 bases and J by 3 bases, with 8 bases between. DNA for the CDR3: TGTGCCAGCAGCTTATTTGGCAACTACGAGCAGTACGTC. It translates to CASSLFGNYEQYV.

V and J are TRBV11-2 and TRBJ1-1; the D gene is possibly TRBD1 (5 bases). Germline lookup yields CDR1 SGHAT and CDR2 FQNNGV. The V end was cut by 10 bases, the J end by 2 bases, with 17 bases between. This CDR3 spans 14 amino acids. As DNA, the CDR3 is TGTGCCACCCGCCCACCGGGGGATAACACTGAAGCTTTCTTT. Its protein product is CATRPPGDNTEAFF.

The J gene is TRBJ2-3, the V gene TRBV3-1 (or the pseudogene TRBV3-2); 10 positions agree with TRBD2. Germline V CDR1 and CDR2: LGHDT, YNNKEL (reference sequence). Losses at the gene ends were 0 bases for V and 1 base for J; bases not matched to a gene: 4. The CDR3 length is 17 residues. As DNA, the CDR3 is TGTGCCAGCAGCCAAGAATGGACTAGCGGCCGCACAGATACGCAGTATTTT. Its protein product is CASSQEWTSGRTDTQYF.

This clone was seen only a few times. V gene TRBV5-1 combines with J gene TRBJ2-2; unclear D gene. The CDR3 has 14 amino acids. Germline V gives CDR1 SGHRS, CDR2 YFSETQ. The V and J ends lost 0 bases and 5 bases respectively, with 8 bases between them. The CDR3 sequence: CASSLVELTGELFF. The CDR3 nucleotides are TGCGCCAGCAGCTTGGTAGAGTTGACCGGGGAGCTGTTTTTT.

V and J are TRBV9 and TRBJ1-6; the D gene is possibly TRBD1 (6 bases). Germline V gene data show CDR1 as SGDLS and CDR2 as YYNGEE. Trimming took 0 bases from V and 8 from J, leaving 12 bases between them. This CDR3 is 15 amino acids long. The CDR3 DNA reads TGTGCCAGCAGCGTAGCGGGGACACCGGATTCACCCCTCCACTTT. Encoded protein: CASSVAGTPDSPLHF.

The chain employs TRBV19 and TRBJ1-6; 9 bases map to TRBD1. CDR3 size: 15 residues. Germline CDR1 and CDR2: LNHDA and SQIVND (reference sequence). V trimming: 4 bases; J trimming: 10 bases; junction bases outside the gene matches: 8. CDR3: CASSNLDRGWSPLHF. The DNA of the CDR3 is TGTGCCAGTAGTAACCTAGACAGGGGGTGGTCACCCCTCCACTTT.

The chain links TRBV28 to TRBJ1-3; tentatively, D is TRBD1 (6 bases). Germline V gene lookup returns CDR1 MDHEN and CDR2 SYDVKM. This CDR3 has 17 amino acids. V lost 8 bases and J 0 bases, leaving 20 bases between the germline ends. The CDR3 reads CASSGRVRGVSGNTIYF. The CDR3 DNA sequence: TGTGCCAGCTCGGGTCGTGTCAGGGGCGTCTCTGGAAACACCATATATTTT.

V usage is TRBV19 and J usage is TRBJ1-5, with unresolved D. Looked up from germline, CDR1 is LNHDA and CDR2 is SQIVND (reference sequence). The CDR3 spans 14 residues. Trimming left V 6 bases short and J 0 bases short, with 9 bases between. In DNA form, the CDR3 reads TGTGCCAGTAGCCTATACGATAGCAATCAGCCCCAGCATTTT. Protein product: CASSLYDSNQPQHF.

The gene calls are TRBV6-5 and TRBJ1-5, with TRBD1 matching over 8 bases. V shed 6 bases, J shed 6 bases, and the junction held 7 bases outside the gene matches. Germline CDR1 MNHEY, CDR2 SVGAGI. The CDR3 spans 14 residues. The CDR3 coding sequence is TGTGCCAGCAGGAGCGGACAGGGCGGTCAGCCCCAGCATTTT. It specifies CASRSGQGGQPQHF.

This chain uses TRBV11-3 with TRBJ2-3, with 8 bases that match TRBD2. Germline V gene lookup returns CDR1 SGHNT and CDR2 YENEEA. CDR3 size: 14 residues. V trimming: 9 bases; J trimming: 5 bases; junction bases outside the gene matches: 10. CDR3 protein: CASRTGGLGDTQYF. The CDR3 nucleotides are TGTGCCAGTCGAACGGGAGGGCTCGGAGATACGCAGTATTTT.

The CDR3 DNA reads TGTGCCACCAGTGAGTTCGGGACAGGTGAGCAGTTCTTC. Protein: CATSEFGTGEQFF. The chain employs TRBV24-1 and TRBJ2-1; TRBD1 agrees at 8 bases. J gave up 9 bases and V 4 bases, and 4 bases lay outside the gene matches. CDR1 and CDR2 (germline): KGHDR, SFDVKD. This CDR3 is 13 amino acids long.

The chain couples TRBV9 to TRBJ2-3; a possible D gene is TRBD2 (6 bases). V shed 0 bases and J shed 2 bases, with 10 bases lying between them. This CDR3 region has 15 residues. In germline, CDR1 is SGDLS, CDR2 YYNGEE. CDR3 residues: CASSVGGADTDTQYF. The CDR3 DNA is TGTGCCAGCAGCGTAGGCGGGGCTGACACAGATACGCAGTATTTT. The variable domain in full, completed from reference TRBV9 and TRBJ2-3, reads DSGVTQTPKHLITATGQRVTLRCSPRSGDLSVYWYQQSLDQGLQFLIQYYNGEERAKGNILERFSAQQFPDLHSELNLSSLELGDSALYFCASSVGGADTDTQYFGPGTRLTVL.

The rearrangement links TRBV19 to TRBJ1-1; 7 nucleotides match TRBD1. The CDR3 contains 15 residues. Per the germline V gene, CDR1 is LNHDA and CDR2 is SQIVND (reference sequence). The J segment lost 3 bases and the V segment lost 6 bases, leaving 10 bases of the junction unmatched. The DNA for the CDR3 is TGTGCCAGTAGAACCCCGGGACAGCTTTACACTGAAGCTTTCTTT. Translated, it gives CASRTPGQLYTEAFF.

V is TRBV4-2 and J is TRBJ1-5; maybe TRBD1 (6 bases). The germline gives CDR1 LGHNA, CDR2 YNFKEQ. Trimming cost V 0 bases and J 5 bases, with 11 bases left between them. The CDR3 runs 15 residues. CDR3 sequence: CASSQEGAGYQPQHF. As DNA, the CDR3 is TGTGCCAGCAGCCAAGAGGGGGCAGGGTATCAGCCCCAGCATTTT.

The chain combines TRBV27 with TRBJ1-2, with D possibly being TRBD1 (5 bases). The CDR3 consists of 14 residues. Germline-derived CDR1 and CDR2 are MNHEY and SMNVEV (reference sequence). The ends were cut back, 1 base at V and 4 bases at J, with 10 bases in the middle. The CDR3 sequence: CASSLFPDTYGYTF. In nucleotides, the CDR3 is TGTGCCAGCAGTTTATTCCCGGACACCTATGGCTACACCTTC.

The chain couples TRBV5-4 to TRBJ2-1; TRBD2 might be the D (7 bases). The germline V gene encodes CDR1 SGHNT and CDR2 YYREEE (reference sequence). The CDR3 has 16 residues. Trimming cost V 4 bases and J 2 bases, with 16 bases left between them. CDR3 sequence reads: CASSPLGGGTYNEQFF. CDR3 nucleotide sequence: TGTGCCAGCAGCCCCCTAGGGGGAGGGACCTACAATGAGCAGTTCTTC.